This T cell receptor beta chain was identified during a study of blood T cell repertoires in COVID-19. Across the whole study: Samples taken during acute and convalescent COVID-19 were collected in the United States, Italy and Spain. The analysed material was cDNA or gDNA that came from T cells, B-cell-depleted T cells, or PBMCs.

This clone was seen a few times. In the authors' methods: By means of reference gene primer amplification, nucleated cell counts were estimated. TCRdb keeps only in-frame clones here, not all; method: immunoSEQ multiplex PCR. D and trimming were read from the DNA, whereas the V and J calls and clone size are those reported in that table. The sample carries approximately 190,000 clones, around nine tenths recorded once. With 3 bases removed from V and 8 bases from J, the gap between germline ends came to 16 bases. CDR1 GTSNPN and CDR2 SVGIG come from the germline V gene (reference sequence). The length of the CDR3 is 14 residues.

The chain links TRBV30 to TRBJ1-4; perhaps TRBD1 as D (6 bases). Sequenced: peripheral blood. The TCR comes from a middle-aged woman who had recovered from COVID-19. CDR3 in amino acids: CAWRVGGAGEKLFF. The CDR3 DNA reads TGTGCCTGGAGGGTAGGGGGGGCAGGAGAAAAACTGTTTTTT.